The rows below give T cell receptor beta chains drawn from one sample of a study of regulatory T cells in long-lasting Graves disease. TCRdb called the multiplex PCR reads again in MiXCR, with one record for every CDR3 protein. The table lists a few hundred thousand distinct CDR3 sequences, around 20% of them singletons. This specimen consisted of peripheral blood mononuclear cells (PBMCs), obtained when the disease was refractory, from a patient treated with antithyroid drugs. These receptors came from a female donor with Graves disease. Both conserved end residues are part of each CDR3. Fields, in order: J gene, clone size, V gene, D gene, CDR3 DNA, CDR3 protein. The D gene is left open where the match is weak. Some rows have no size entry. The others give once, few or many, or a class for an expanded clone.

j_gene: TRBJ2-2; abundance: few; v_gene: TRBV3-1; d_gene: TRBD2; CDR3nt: TGTGCCAGCAGCCAAGATGGGACTAGCGGAAGGACCGGGGAGCTGTTTTTT; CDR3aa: CASSQDGTSGRTGELFF
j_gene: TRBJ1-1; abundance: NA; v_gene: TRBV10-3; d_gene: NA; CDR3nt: TGTGCCATCAGTACCAATGAGAACACTGAAGCTTTCTTT; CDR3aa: CAISTNENTEAFF
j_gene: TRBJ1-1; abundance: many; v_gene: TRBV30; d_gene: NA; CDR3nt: TGTGCCTGGGGGAGACAGGTGGAAGAAGCTTTCTTT; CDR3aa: CAWGRQVEEAFF
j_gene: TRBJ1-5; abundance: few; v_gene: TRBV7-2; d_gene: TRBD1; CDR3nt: TGTGCCAGCAGCTCCCTTCTTACAGGGGGCAGTCAGCCCCAGCATTTT; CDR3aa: CASSSLLTGGSQPQHF
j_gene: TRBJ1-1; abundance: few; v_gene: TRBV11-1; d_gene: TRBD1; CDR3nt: TGTGCCAGCAGCTTTTCCGGACAGGGTTGGTTTACTGAAGCTTTCTTT; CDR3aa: CASSFSGQGWFTEAFF
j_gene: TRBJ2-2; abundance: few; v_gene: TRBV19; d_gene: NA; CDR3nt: TGTGCCAGTAGTGTACTGGGCGGGGAGCTGTTTTTT; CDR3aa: CASSVLGGELFF
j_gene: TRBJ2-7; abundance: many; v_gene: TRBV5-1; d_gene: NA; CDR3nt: TGCGCCAGCAGGGAGAACTACGAGCAGTACTTC; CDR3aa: CASRENYEQYF
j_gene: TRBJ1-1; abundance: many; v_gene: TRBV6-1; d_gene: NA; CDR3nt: TGTGCCAGCAGCCCCCACGGGGTCTATGCTGAAGCTTTCTTT; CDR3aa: CASSPHGVYAEAFF
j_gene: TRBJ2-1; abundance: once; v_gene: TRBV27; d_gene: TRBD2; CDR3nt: TGTGCCAGCAGTTTACCCCCTAGCGGGCGGTCCTACAATGAGCAGTTCTTC; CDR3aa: CASSLPPSGRSYNEQFF
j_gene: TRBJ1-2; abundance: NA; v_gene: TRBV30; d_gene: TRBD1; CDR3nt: TGTGCCTGGAGTGGGGCAGGGGGTGGTAGGCCGGGCGGCTACACCTTC; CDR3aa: CAWSGAGGGRPGGYTF
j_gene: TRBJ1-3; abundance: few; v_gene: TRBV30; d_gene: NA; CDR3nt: TGTGCCTGGAGTGTACAGCGGAGCAGGGCTGGAAACACCATATATTTT; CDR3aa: CAWSVQRSRAGNTIYF
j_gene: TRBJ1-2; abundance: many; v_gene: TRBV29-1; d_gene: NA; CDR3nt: TGCAGCGTTGATAGAGCGGCAGGGCACTATGGCTACACCTTC; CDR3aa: CSVDRAAGHYGYTF
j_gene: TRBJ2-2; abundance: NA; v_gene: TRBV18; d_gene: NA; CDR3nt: TGTGCCACCTCCGACGCCGGGGAGCTGTTTTTT; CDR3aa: CATSDAGELFF
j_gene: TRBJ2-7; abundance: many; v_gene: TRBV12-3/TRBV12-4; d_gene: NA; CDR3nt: TGTGCCAGCAGTTCCCGGGTGCCAGGGGCTCGCGAGCAGTACTTC; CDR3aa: CASSSRVPGAREQYF
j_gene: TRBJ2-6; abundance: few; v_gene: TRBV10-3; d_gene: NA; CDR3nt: TGTGCCATCAGTGAGTCGGGAACTGGGGCCAACGTCCTGACTTTC; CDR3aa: CAISESGTGANVLTF
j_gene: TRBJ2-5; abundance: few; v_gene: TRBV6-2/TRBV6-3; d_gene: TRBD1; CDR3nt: TGTGCCACCAAAAATTTAAGACAGGGACACCAAGAGACCCAGTACTTC; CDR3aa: CATKNLRQGHQETQYF
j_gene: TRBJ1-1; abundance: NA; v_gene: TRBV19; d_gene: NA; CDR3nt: TGTGCCAGTAGTATAGGGTTGGGTCACCCTGAAGCTTTCTTT; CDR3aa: CASSIGLGHPEAFF
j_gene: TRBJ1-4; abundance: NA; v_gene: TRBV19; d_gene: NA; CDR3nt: TGTGCCAGTAGTATTTGGGGGCAAAATGAAAAACTGTTTTTT; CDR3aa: CASSIWGQNEKLFF
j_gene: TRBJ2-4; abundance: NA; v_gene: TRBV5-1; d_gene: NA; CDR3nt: TGCGCCAGCAGCTCCCTGCAACCCGGGGCGGGCCCGTACCTAGCCAAAAACATTCAGTACTTC; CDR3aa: CASSSLQPGAGPYLAKNIQYF
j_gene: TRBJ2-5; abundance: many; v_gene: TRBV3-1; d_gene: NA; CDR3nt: TGTGCCAGCAGCCAACACAAAGAGACCCAGTACTTC; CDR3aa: CASSQHKETQYF
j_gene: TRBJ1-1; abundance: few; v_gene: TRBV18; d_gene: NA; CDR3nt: TGTGCCAGCTCACCAAGAGGGCAGGACACTGAAGCTTTCTTT; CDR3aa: CASSPRGQDTEAFF
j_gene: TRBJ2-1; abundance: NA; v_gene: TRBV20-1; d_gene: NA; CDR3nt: TGCAGTGCTAGAGGGTGGACTATTCCTTCCCGGAGCTCCTACAATGAGCAGTTCTTC; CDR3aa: CSARGWTIPSRSSYNEQFF
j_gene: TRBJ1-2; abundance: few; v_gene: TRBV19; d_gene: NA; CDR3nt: TGTGCCAGTAGTAACCCGAAGACAGGCCCTAACTATGGCTACACCTTC; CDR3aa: CASSNPKTGPNYGYTF
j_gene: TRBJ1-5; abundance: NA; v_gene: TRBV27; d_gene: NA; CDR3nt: TGTGCCAGCAGTCCGCACGACGGGGACAATCAGCCCCAGCATTTT; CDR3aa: CASSPHDGDNQPQHF
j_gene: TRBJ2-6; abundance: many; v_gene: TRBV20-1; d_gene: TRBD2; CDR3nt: TGCAGTGCTAGAGACTCGGGACTAGCGGGAGCTGGGGCCAACGTCCTGACTTTC; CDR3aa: CSARDSGLAGAGANVLTF
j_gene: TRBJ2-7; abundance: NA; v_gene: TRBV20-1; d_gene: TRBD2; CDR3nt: TGCAGTGCTAGAGAGGGCGGGGGGAAGCCCTCCCACGAGCAGTACTTC; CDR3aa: CSAREGGGKPSHEQYF
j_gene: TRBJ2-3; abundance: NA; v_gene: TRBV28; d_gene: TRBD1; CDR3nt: TGTGCCAGCACCGACCCCGGGACAGGGCAAGATACGCAGTATTTT; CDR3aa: CASTDPGTGQDTQYF
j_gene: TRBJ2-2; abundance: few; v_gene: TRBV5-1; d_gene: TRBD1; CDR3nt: TGCGCCAGCAGCTTGGGGACAGGGGCGATCGGGGAGCTGTTTTTT; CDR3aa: CASSLGTGAIGELFF
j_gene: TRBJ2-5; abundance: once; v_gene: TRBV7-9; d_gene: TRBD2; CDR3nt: TGTGCCAGCAGCTTAGAGCGGGAGGGTGGAGAGACCCAGTACTTC; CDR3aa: CASSLEREGGETQYF
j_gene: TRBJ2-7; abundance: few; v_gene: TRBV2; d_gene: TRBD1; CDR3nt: TGTGCCAGCAGTGACCGGACAGGAGGTCCCTACGAGCAGTACTTC; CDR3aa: CASSDRTGGPYEQYF
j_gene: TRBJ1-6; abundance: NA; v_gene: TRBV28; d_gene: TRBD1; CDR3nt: TGTGCCAGCAGGACGGACAGGGCTTATAATTCACCCCTCCACTTT; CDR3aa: CASRTDRAYNSPLHF
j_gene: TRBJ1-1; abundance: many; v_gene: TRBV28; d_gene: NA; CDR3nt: TGTGCCAGCAGTGATCTGGGGGCCTCTGGGTTTAACACTGAAGCTTTCTTT; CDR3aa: CASSDLGASGFNTEAFF
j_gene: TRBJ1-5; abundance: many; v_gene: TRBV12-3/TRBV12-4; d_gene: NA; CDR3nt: TGTGCCAGCAGTCTCAGCGCTGGGGATCAGCCCCAGCATTTT; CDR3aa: CASSLSAGDQPQHF
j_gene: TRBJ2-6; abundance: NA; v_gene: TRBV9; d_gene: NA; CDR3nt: TGTGCCAGCAGACAGGGCGGGTTTGGGGCCAACGTCCTGACTTTC; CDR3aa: CASRQGGFGANVLTF
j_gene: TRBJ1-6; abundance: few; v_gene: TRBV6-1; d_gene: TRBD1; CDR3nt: TGTGCCAGCAGTAGCTTACAGGGGGCCTCCTTCTCACCCCTCCACTTT; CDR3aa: CASSSLQGASFSPLHF
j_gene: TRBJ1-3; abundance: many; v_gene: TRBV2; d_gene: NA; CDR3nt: TGTGCCAGCATCCAGTACGGAAACACCATATATTTT; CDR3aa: CASIQYGNTIYF
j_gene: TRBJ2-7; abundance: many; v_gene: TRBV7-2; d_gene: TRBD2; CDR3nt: TGTGCCAGCAGACCACCCGGACTAGCGAGCGACGAGCAGTACTTC; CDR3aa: CASRPPGLASDEQYF
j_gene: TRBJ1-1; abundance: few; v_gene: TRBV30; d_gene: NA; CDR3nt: TGTGCCGGGAGCAGGGGTCATACTGAAGCTTTCTTT; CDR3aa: CAGSRGHTEAFF
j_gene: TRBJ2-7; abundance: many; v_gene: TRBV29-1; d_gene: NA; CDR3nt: TGCAGCGTTGTAGGGCGAGGGACGGCCTACGAGCAGTACTTC; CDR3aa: CSVVGRGTAYEQYF
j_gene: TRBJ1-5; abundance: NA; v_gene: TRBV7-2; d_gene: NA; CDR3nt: TGTGCCAGCAGCCCCTATAATCAGCCCGCGCCCCAGCATTTT; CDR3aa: CASSPYNQPAPQHF
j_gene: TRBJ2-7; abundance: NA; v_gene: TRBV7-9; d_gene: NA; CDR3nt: TGTGCCAGCAGCTCCGTAGAAGGGAACCACGAGCAGTACTTC; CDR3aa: CASSSVEGNHEQYF
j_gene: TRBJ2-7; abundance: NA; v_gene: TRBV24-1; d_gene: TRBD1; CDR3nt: TGTGCCACCAGTGACGGGACAGGGATCTTCTACGAGCAGTACTTC; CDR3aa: CATSDGTGIFYEQYF
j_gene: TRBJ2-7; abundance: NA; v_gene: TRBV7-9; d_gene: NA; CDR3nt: TGTGCCAGCAGCTTAGCTCCCCCGGGCCATCTGGGCCGGCAGTACTTC; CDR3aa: CASSLAPPGHLGRQYF
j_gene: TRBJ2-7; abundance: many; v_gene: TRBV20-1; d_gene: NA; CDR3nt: TGCAGTGCTAGAGACGGCGGATCCTACGAGCAGTACTTC; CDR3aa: CSARDGGSYEQYF
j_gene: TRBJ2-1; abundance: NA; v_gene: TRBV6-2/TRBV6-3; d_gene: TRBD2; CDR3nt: TGTGCCAGCAGTTACTCGAAGGGACTAGCGGGAGAGTTCAATGAGCAGTTCTTC; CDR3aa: CASSYSKGLAGEFNEQFF
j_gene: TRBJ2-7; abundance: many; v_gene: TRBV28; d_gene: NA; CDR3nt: TGTGCCAGCAGTTTATTCCCAACCCTCTACGAGCAGTACTTC; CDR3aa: CASSLFPTLYEQYF
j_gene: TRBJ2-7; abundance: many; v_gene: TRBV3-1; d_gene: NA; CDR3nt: TGTGCCAGCAGCCAAGGGGGGCCCCACGAGCAGTACTTC; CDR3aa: CASSQGGPHEQYF
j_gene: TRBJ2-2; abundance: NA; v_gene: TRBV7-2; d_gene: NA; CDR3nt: TGTGCCAGCAGCTTAGTTAGCGGATACACCGGGGAGCTGTTTTTT; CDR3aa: CASSLVSGYTGELFF
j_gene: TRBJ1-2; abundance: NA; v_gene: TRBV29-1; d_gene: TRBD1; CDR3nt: TGCAGCGTGGGCCCGGGACAGGAGTCCCCCTTTAACTATGGCTACACCTTC; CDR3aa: CSVGPGQESPFNYGYTF
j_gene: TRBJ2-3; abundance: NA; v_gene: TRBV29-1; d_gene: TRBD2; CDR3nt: TGCAGCGTCAAAACTAGCGGGAGGTCCACAGATACGCAGTATTTT; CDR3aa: CSVKTSGRSTDTQYF
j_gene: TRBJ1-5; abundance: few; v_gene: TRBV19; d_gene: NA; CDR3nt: TGTGCCAGTAGTATCCAGATCGATCGGCCCCAGCATTTT; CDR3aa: CASSIQIDRPQHF
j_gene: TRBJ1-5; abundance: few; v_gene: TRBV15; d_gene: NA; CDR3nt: TGTGCGACTAGTTGGGATAGCAATCAGCCCCAGCATTTT; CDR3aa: CATSWDSNQPQHF
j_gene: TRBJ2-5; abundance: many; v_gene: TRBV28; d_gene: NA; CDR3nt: TGTGCCAGCAGCACCACAGGGAGGGAGACCCAGTACTTC; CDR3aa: CASSTTGRETQYF
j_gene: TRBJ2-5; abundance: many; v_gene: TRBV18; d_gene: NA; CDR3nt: TGTGCCAGCTCACCTGCCAGGGGTGGCCAAGAGACCCAGTACTTC; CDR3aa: CASSPARGGQETQYF